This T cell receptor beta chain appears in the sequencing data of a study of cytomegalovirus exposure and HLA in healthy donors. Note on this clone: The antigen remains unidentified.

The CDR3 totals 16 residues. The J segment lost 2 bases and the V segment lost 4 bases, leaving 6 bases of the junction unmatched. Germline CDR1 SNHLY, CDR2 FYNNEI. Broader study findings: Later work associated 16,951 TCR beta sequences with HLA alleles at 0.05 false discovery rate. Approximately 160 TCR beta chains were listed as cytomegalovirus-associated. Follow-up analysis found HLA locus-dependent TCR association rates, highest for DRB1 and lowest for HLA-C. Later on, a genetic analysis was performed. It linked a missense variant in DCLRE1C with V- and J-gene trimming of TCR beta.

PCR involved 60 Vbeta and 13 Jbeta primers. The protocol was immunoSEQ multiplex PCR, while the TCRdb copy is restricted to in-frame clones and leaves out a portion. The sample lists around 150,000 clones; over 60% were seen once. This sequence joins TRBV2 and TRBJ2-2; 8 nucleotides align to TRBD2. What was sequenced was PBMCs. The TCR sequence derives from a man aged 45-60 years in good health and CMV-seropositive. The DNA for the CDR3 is TGTGCCAGCAGTGGCAGCGGGGGCGCCAACACCGGGGAGCTGTTTTTT. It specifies CASSGSGGANTGELFF.